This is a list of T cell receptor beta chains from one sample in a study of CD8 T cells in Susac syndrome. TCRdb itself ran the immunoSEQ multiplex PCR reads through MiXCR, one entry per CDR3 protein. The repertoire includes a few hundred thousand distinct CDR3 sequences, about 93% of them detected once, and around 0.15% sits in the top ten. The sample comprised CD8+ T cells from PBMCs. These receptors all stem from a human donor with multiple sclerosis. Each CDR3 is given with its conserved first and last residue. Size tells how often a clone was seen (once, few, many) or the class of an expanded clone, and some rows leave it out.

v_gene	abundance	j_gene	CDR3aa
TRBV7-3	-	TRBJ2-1	CASSLLAGTYNEQFF
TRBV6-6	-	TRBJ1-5	CASFMGGLSQPQHF
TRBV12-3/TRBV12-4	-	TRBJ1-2	CASSFPGQGVDGYTF
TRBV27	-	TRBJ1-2	CASSPGTGGAIGGYTF
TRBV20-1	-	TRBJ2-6	CSARPLGGSGANVLTF
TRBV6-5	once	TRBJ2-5	CASSDGHYQETQYF
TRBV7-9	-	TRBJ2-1	CASSGSSNEQFF
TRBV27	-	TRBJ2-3	CASSFGGTQYF
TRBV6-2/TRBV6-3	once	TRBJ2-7	CASSGRTGTLNYEQYF
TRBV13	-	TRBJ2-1	CASSFRQGPNNEQFF
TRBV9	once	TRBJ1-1	CASSLGQEGTEAFF
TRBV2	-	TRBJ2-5	CASSKEYQETQYF
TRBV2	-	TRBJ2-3	CASSEGAGGLTDTQYF
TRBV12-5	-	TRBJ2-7	CASGEGGERPSHEQYF